This TCR beta chain was captured in a study of response to subunit inactivated influenza vaccine. TCRdb re-called the RT-PCR reads with MiXCR, one entry per CDR3 protein. This sample yields about 700,000 distinct CDR3 sequences, of which around 15% are seen a single time; roughly 7.2% belongs to the top ten. This CDR3 is built from 17 residues. Looked up from germline, CDR1 is SNHLY and CDR2 is FYNNEI. Trimming took 6 bases from V and 2 from J; bases not matched to a gene: 11. The material sequenced was PBMCs from blood, taken around 15 days before vaccination. This receptor was obtained from a man aged 50 to 59 who received an inactivated influenza vaccine. The V call is TRBV2, the J call TRBJ1-1; 11 bases align to TRBD1. CDR3: CASRGLGTGGANTEAFF. DNA of the CDR3: TGTGCCAGCAGGGGACTCGGGACAGGGGGAGCAAACACTGAAGCTTTCTTT.